This T cell receptor beta chain was sequenced in a study of T cell responses to AZD1222 COVID-19 vaccine. Study-level points and caveats: The study identified only five or six AZD1222 recipients as seropositive at baseline. CD4 TCRs covered the whole spike, strongest at regions 160-218 and 743-854. Repertoire samples came only from after the peak T cell response.

The analysis combined second doses at about 4 or about 12 weeks. Repertoires were generated with immunoSEQ multiplex PCR, while TCRdb's copy carries only in-frame clones and drops some. The data hold 140,000 or so clones, with around 90% observed a single time. The germline V gene encodes CDR1 MNHEY and CDR2 SMNVEV (reference sequence). This CDR3 has 15 amino acids. V trimming: 9 bases; J trimming: 8 bases; junction bases outside the gene matches: 13. With respect to this clone: Its target is not known.

The starting material was peripheral blood, obtained 28 days after the second AZD1222 dose. The TCR comes from an adult who received the AZD1222 COVID-19 vaccine. This chain uses TRBV27 with TRBJ1-4; 9 bases map to TRBD1. The chain's CDR3 is CASSPQGARREKLFF. The DNA for the CDR3 is TGTGCCAGTTCCCCACAGGGGGCCCGGCGGGAAAAACTGTTTTTT.